This T cell receptor beta chain was sequenced in a study of PD-1 blockade in mismatch repair-deficient tumors. On the study more broadly: Patients had approximately 13 mismatch repair-deficient cancer types, all previously treated and progressing.

Here immunoSEQ multiplex PCR was the method, and the copy in TCRdb shows in-frame clones only, minus some. The data show roughly 70,000 clones, around 80% seen once. CDR3 length equals 15 residues. The junction had 7 bases not matched to a gene; V was cut back by 4 bases and J by 4 bases. Germline CDR1 is MNHNY and CDR2 is SVGAGI (reference sequence). The genes are TRBV6-6 and TRBJ1-5; 7 nucleotides line up with TRBD1. This sample comprised peripheral blood, obtained 2 weeks after starting pembrolizumab. This sequence originates from an adult with mismatch repair-deficient cancer. The CDR3 loop is CASSSLQGVNQPQHF. The CDR3 DNA is TGTGCCAGCAGTTCCCTCCAGGGGGTAAATCAGCCCCAGCATTTT.